Listed below are T cell receptor beta chains from one sample, sequenced in a study of lymphopenia after photon versus proton radiotherapy. Produced via immunoSEQ multiplex PCR; TCRdb's table is partial and in-frame only. Among under 70,000 clones listed, around 90% were seen once. The sample was peripheral blood, taken from a patient treated with photon-based radiotherapy. These receptors all come from a woman in her thirties or forties with cholangiocarcinoma. Each CDR3 is given with its conserved first and last residue. Fields, in order: clone size, V gene, D gene, CDR3 protein. D genes are given only for firm matches. Only part of the rows carry a size: once, few, many, or a class if the clone is expanded.

clone size: .
V gene: TRBV19
D gene: TRBD1
CDR3 protein: CASSPHNRGREVQPQHF

clone size: .
V gene: TRBV27
D gene: .
CDR3 protein: CASSSPEGRAKNIQYF

clone size: .
V gene: TRBV7-2
D gene: .
CDR3 protein: CASSLEVGSYNEQFF

clone size: .
V gene: TRBV6-6
D gene: .
CDR3 protein: CASNSRDISGNTIYF

clone size: .
V gene: TRBV6-1
D gene: .
CDR3 protein: CASAVSDGFNQPQHF

clone size: .
V gene: TRBV11-2
D gene: .
CDR3 protein: CASSLARVGETQYF

clone size: .
V gene: TRBV4-3
D gene: .
CDR3 protein: CASSQETGTDTQYF

clone size: .
V gene: TRBV5-1
D gene: TRBD1
CDR3 protein: CASSFSGQGGEQYF

clone size: .
V gene: TRBV30
D gene: TRBD2
CDR3 protein: CAWSSSGGPDSRSQYF

clone size: .
V gene: TRBV18
D gene: .
CDR3 protein: CASSPQDQMNTEAFF

clone size: .
V gene: TRBV4-2
D gene: .
CDR3 protein: CASSQEGGLQETQYF

clone size: .
V gene: TRBV18
D gene: .
CDR3 protein: CASSPTGTNYGYTF

clone size: .
V gene: TRBV27
D gene: .
CDR3 protein: CASSLSGDYEQYF

clone size: .
V gene: TRBV28
D gene: .
CDR3 protein: CASKSGSIRYF

clone size: .
V gene: TRBV9
D gene: TRBD2
CDR3 protein: CASSVDASGGNTDTQYF

clone size: .
V gene: TRBV5-5
D gene: TRBD1
CDR3 protein: CASSLGQGRGNTIYF

clone size: once
V gene: TRBV11-2
D gene: TRBD2
CDR3 protein: CASSLGLAGAYEQYF

clone size: .
V gene: TRBV4-1
D gene: .
CDR3 protein: CASSQGTFGGTGTQYF

clone size: .
V gene: TRBV11-2
D gene: TRBD2
CDR3 protein: CASSLGQTSGRAADEQFF

clone size: .
V gene: TRBV6-5
D gene: .
CDR3 protein: CASTAGRETQYF

clone size: few
V gene: TRBV30
D gene: .
CDR3 protein: CAWRAQVWRLNTEAFF

clone size: .
V gene: TRBV19
D gene: .
CDR3 protein: CASSMASLGRETQYF

clone size: .
V gene: TRBV9
D gene: TRBD2
CDR3 protein: CASSPRLAGEDEQFF

clone size: .
V gene: TRBV7-6
D gene: .
CDR3 protein: CASSLEQQSNTEAFF

clone size: .
V gene: TRBV4-2
D gene: .
CDR3 protein: CASSQRGGLLAGSYNSPLHF

clone size: .
V gene: TRBV28
D gene: .
CDR3 protein: CASRNSRGLKGYEQYF

clone size: once
V gene: TRBV4-3
D gene: .
CDR3 protein: CASSQDHRDLTYEQYF

clone size: .
V gene: TRBV28
D gene: .
CDR3 protein: CASLYPGSGNTIYF

clone size: .
V gene: TRBV27
D gene: TRBD2
CDR3 protein: CASRDQLRLAGAPREQFF

clone size: .
V gene: TRBV4-3
D gene: TRBD2
CDR3 protein: CASSRSGSTYNEQFF

clone size: .
V gene: TRBV19
D gene: TRBD1
CDR3 protein: CASSIDRDRWEQYF

clone size: .
V gene: TRBV25-1
D gene: TRBD1
CDR3 protein: CASSERGQTGRDTQYF

clone size: .
V gene: TRBV5-4
D gene: .
CDR3 protein: CASSAREETQYF

clone size: .
V gene: TRBV28
D gene: .
CDR3 protein: CAIKGGSYNSPLHF

clone size: .
V gene: TRBV28
D gene: .
CDR3 protein: CASRDSARSGNTIYF

clone size: .
V gene: TRBV9
D gene: .
CDR3 protein: CASSATTGNYGYTF

clone size: .
V gene: TRBV7-2
D gene: .
CDR3 protein: CASSKEWRTEAFF

clone size: .
V gene: TRBV5-1
D gene: .
CDR3 protein: CASSLGPGATEAFF

clone size: few
V gene: TRBV6-5
D gene: .
CDR3 protein: CASRMGLYGYTF

clone size: .
V gene: TRBV7-9
D gene: TRBD1
CDR3 protein: CASSLGQGRTTNEKLFF

clone size: .
V gene: TRBV7-3
D gene: .
CDR3 protein: CASSFWHNTEAFF

clone size: .
V gene: TRBV30
D gene: .
CDR3 protein: CAWTLTGNTEAFF

clone size: once
V gene: TRBV10-3
D gene: .
CDR3 protein: CAISAVDGPTEAFF

clone size: .
V gene: TRBV28
D gene: .
CDR3 protein: CASSYQWGRTGELFF